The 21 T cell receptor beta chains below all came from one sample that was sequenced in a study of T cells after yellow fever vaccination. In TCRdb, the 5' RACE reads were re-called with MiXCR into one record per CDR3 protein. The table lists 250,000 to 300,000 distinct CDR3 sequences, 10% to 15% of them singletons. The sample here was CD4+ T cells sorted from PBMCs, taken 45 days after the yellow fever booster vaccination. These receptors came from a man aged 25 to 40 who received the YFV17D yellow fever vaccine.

The CDR3 loop is CASSFPKSEQFF. The CDR3, as DNA: TGTGCCAGCAGTTTCCCAAAGAGTGAGCAGTTCTTC. V gene TRBV28 combines with J gene TRBJ2-1; D is uncertain. The V and J ends lost 3 bases and 9 bases respectively, with 9 bases between them. In germline, CDR1 is MDHEN, CDR2 SYDVKM. This CDR3 has 12 amino acids.

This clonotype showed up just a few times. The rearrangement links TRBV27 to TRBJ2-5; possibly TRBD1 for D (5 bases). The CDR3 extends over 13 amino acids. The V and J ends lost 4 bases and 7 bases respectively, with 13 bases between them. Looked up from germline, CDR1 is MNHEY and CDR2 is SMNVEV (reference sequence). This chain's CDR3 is CASSYLRQGTQYF. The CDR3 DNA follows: TGTGCCAGCAGTTACTTAAGGCAGGGGACCCAGTACTTC.

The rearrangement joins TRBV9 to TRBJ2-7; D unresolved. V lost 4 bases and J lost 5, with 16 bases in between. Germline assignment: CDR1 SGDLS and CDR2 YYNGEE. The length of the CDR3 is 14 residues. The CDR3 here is CASSLMGSPHEQYF. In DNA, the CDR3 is TGTGCCAGCAGCTTAATGGGTTCACCTCACGAGCAGTACTTC.

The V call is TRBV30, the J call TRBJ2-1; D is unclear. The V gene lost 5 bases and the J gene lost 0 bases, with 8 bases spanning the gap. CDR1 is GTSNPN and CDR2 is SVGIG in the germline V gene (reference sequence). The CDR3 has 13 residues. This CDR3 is CAWGVSSYNEQFF. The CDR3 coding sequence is TGTGCCTGGGGGGTTAGCTCCTACAATGAGCAGTTCTTC.

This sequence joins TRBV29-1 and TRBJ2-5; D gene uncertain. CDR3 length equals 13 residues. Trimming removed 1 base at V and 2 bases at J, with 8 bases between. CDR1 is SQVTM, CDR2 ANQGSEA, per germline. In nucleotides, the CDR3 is TGCAGCGTTGAAGGAACCGTACAAGAGACCCAGTACTTC. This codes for CSVEGTVQETQYF.

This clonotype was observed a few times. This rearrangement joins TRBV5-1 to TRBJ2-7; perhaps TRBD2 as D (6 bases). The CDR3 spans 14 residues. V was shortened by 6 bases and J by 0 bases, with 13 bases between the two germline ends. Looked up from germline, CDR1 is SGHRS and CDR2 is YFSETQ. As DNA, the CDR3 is TGCGCCAGCAACCGGGACTCAAGCTCCTACGAGCAGTACTTC. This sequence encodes CASNRDSSSYEQYF.

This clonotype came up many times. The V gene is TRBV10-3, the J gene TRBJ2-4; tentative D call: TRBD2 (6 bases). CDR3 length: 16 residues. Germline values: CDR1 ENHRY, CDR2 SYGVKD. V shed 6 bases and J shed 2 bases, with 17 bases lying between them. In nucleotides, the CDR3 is TGTGCCATCAGCGGGAGCTCTAGCGTTACCAAAAACATTCAGTACTTC. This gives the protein CAISGSSSVTKNIQYF.

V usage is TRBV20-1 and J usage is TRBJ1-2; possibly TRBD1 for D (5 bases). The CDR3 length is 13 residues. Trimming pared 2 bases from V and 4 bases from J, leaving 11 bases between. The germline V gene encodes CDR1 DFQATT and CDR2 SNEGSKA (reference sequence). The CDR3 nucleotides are TGCAGTGCTAGACGGCGGGACTCCTATGGCTACACCTTC. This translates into CSARRRDSYGYTF.

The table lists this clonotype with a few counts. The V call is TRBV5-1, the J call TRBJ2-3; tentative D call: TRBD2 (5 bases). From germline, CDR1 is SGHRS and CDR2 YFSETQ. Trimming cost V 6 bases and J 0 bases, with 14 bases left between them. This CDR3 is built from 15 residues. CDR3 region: CASTTSSGSTDTQYF. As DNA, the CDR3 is TGCGCCAGCACCACGTCCAGCGGAAGCACAGATACGCAGTATTTT.

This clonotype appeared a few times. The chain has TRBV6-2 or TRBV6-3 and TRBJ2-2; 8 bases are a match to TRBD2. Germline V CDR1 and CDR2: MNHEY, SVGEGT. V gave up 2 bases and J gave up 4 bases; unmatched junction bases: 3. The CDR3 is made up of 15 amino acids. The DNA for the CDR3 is TGTGCCAGCAGTTACGGGACTAGTCTCACCGGGGAGCTGTTTTTT. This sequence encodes CASSYGTSLTGELFF.

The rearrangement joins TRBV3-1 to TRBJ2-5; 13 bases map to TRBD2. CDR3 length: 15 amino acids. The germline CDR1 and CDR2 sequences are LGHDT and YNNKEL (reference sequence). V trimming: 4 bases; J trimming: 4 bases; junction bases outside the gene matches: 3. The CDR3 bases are TGTGCCAGCAGCCTGACTAGCGGGAGGCGAGAGACCCAGTACTTC. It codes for CASSLTSGRRETQYF.

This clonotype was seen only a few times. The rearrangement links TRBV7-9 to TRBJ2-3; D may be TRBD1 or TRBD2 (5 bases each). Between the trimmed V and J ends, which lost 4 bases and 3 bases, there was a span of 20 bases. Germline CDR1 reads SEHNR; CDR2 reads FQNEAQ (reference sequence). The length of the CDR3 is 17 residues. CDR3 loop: CASSSLRVGGGTDTQYF. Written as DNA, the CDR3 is TGTGCCAGCAGCTCACTGCGAGTTGGGGGTGGAACAGATACGCAGTATTTT.

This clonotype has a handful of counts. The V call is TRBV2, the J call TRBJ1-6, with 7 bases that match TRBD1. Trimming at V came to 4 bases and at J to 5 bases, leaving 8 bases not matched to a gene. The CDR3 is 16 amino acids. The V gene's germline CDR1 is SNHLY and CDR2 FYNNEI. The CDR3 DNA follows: TGTGCCAGCAGTGTTCTAGGGACAGCCAATAATTCACCCCTCCACTTT. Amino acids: CASSVLGTANNSPLHF.

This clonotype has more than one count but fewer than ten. CDR3: CASSLAGQDYTGANVLTF. The CDR3 region has the DNA TGCGCCAGCAGCCTCGCCGGACAGGACTATACTGGGGCCAACGTCCTGACTTTC. The genes are TRBV5-1 and TRBJ2-6; TRBD1 is a possible D gene (7 bases). The CDR3 runs to 18 residues. CDR1 and CDR2 (germline): SGHRS, YFSETQ. V dropped 4 bases and J dropped 2 bases, with 19 bases sitting between them.

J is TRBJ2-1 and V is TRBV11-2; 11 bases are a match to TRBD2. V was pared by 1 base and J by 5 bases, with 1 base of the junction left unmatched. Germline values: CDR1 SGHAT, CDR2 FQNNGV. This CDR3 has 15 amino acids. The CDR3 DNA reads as TGTGCCAGCAGCTTAGCGGGACTAGCGGACAATGAGCAGTTCTTC. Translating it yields CASSLAGLADNEQFF.

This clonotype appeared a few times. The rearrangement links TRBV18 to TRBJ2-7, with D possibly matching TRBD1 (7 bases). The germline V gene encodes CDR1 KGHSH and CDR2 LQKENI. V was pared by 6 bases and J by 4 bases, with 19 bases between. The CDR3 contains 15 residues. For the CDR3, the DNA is TGTGCCAGCTCCCCTTCCGAACAGGGGAGGTACGAGCAGTACTTC. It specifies CASSPSEQGRYEQYF.

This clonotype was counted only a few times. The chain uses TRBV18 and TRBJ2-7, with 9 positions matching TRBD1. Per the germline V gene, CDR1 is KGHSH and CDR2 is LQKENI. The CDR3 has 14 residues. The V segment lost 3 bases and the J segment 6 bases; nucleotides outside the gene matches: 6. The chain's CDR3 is CASSPSNRGLEQYF. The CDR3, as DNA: TGTGCCAGCTCACCGTCAAACAGGGGGCTCGAGCAGTACTTC.

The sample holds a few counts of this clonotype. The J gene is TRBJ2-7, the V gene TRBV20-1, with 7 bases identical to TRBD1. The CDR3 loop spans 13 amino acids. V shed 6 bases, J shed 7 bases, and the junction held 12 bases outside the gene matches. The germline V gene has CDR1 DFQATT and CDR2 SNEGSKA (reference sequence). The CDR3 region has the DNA TGCAGTGCCGCCCGGGGACAGTCGCGGGAGCAGTACTTC. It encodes CSAARGQSREQYF.

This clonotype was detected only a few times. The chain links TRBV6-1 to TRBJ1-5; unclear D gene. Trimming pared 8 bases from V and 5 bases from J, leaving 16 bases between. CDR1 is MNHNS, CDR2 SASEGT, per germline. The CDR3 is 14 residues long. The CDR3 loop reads CASRRGSADQPQHF. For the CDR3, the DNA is TGTGCCAGCCGAAGAGGATCGGCTGATCAGCCCCAGCATTTT.

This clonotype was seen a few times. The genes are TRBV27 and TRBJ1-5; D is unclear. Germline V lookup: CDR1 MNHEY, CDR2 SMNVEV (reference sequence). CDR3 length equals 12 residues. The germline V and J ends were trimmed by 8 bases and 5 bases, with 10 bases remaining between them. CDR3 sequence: CASGREHQPQHF. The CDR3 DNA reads TGTGCCAGCGGACGAGAGCATCAGCCCCAGCATTTT.

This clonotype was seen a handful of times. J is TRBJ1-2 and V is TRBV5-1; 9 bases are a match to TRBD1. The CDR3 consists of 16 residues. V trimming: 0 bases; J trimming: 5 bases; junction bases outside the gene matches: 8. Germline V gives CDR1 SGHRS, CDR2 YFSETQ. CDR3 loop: CASSLGRPGQGYGYTF. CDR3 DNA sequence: TGCGCCAGCAGCTTGGGCCGACCAGGACAGGGGTATGGCTACACCTTC.